The 17 T cell receptor beta chains listed next were all sequenced from one sample in a study of blood T cell repertoires in COVID-19. Sequencing used immunoSEQ multiplex PCR; TCRdb keeps in-frame clones, though not all of them. This sample yields 310,000 or so clones, of which under 90% are seen a single time; about 10% belongs to the top ten. Material for sequencing was PBMCs or T cells enriched from blood (not recorded which). The source is a woman aged 18-35 years who had recovered from COVID-19.

The V call is TRBV19, the J call TRBJ1-1, with a possible D match to TRBD1 (5 bases). Germline-derived CDR1 and CDR2 are LNHDA and SQIVND (reference sequence). The CDR3 has 16 amino acids. V lost 2 bases to trimming and J lost 4 bases, with 17 bases between them. The CDR3: CASSIMGTLPGTEAFF. The CDR3 DNA is TGTGCCAGTAGTATAATGGGGACTCTCCCCGGCACTGAAGCTTTCTTT. The full variable domain, completed using reference TRBV19 and TRBJ1-1, is DGGITQSPKYLFRKEGQNVTLSCEQNLNHDAMYWYRQDPGQGLRLIYYSQIVNDFQKGDIAEGYSVSREKKESFPLTVTSAQKNPTAFYLCASSIMGTLPGTEAFFGQGTRLTVV.

The chain couples TRBV29-1 to TRBJ1-2, with 9 bases matching TRBD1. The CDR3 covers 12 residues. V trimming: 6 bases; J trimming: 7 bases; junction bases outside the gene matches: 6. The germline gives CDR1 SQVTM, CDR2 ANQGSEA. CDR3 in DNA: TGCAGCGTCTCCGGGACAGGGTCTGGCTACACCTTC. Its protein product is CSVSGTGSGYTF.

This clone was detected once. The chain joins TRBV7-8 to TRBJ1-4; 9 bases map to TRBD1. Germline CDR1 is SGHVS and CDR2 is FQNEAQ. The CDR3 runs 17 residues. V lost 5 bases, J lost 10 bases, and 17 bases stayed unmatched. CDR3 coding DNA: TGTGCCAGCAGCCTTACCGGGACAGGGCAACACGCGCGAAAACTGTTTTTT. Translated: CASSLTGTGQHARKLFF.

V and J are TRBV10-3 and TRBJ2-3, with 8 bases that match TRBD1. The CDR3 contains 15 residues. J was trimmed by 3 bases and V by 3 bases; bases with no gene match: 5. CDR1 is ENHRY and CDR2 is SYGVKD in the germline V gene. The CDR3 region has the DNA TGTGCCATCAGTGATTCAGGGGGCCGGACAGATACGCAGTATTTT. Translation: CAISDSGGRTDTQYF.

The V gene is TRBV2, the J gene TRBJ1-3; D unclear. Germline V gene lookup returns CDR1 SNHLY and CDR2 FYNNEI. Trimming shortened V by 8 bases and J by 0 bases, and 8 bases separated the two germline ends. The CDR3 has 13 residues. The CDR3 sequence is CASARGSGNTIYF. The CDR3 bases are TGTGCCAGCGCGCGGGGCTCTGGAAACACCATATATTTT.

Note on this clone: The same CDR3 can be traced to other DNA sequences in this sample. CDR3 coding DNA: TGCAGCGCCCTAAGGGGCAGAGGCACAGATACGCAGTATTTT. Translation: CSALRGRGTDTQYF. J is TRBJ2-3 and V is TRBV29-1, with D possibly being TRBD1 (5 bases). V lost 7 bases and J 1 base, leaving 15 bases between the germline ends. Per the germline V gene, CDR1 is SQVTM and CDR2 is ANQGSEA. The CDR3 is 14 residues long.

Only one count was recorded for this clone. The CDR3 protein is CAISELAGKNPTEAFF. Written as DNA, the CDR3 is TGTGCCATCAGTGAATTAGCAGGGAAAAACCCTACTGAAGCTTTCTTT. The gene calls are TRBV10-3 and TRBJ1-1; tentatively, D is TRBD1 (5 bases). The CDR3 sequence is 16 residues long. CDR1 and CDR2 from the germline V gene are ENHRY and SYGVKD. Trimming removed 3 bases from V and 5 bases from J, with 19 bases in between.

The chain couples TRBV11-2 to TRBJ1-2, with D possibly TRBD1 on 5 matching bases. V lost 5 bases to trimming and J lost 4 bases, with 20 bases between them. There are 16 residues in the CDR3. Germline CDR1 reads SGHAT; CDR2 reads FQNNGV. CDR3: CASSQSGQVTIYGYTF. CDR3 DNA sequence: TGTGCCAGCAGCCAATCAGGACAAGTGACGATCTATGGCTACACCTTC. Together with reference TRBV11-2 and TRBJ1-2, the CDR3 gives the full variable domain: EAGVAQSPRYKIIEKRQSVAFWCNPISGHATLYWYQQILGQGPKLLIQFQNNGVVDDSQLPKDRFSAERLKGVDSTLKIQPAKLEDSAVYLCASSQSGQVTIYGYTFGSGTRLTVV.

The count of this clone is one. The rearrangement joins TRBV18 to TRBJ1-1; the D is unclear. V gave up 3 bases and J gave up 0 bases, with 8 bases separating them. Germline assignment: CDR1 KGHSH and CDR2 LQKENI. The CDR3 totals 14 residues. The CDR3 bases are TGTGCCAGCTCACCGGACGGGATGAACACTGAAGCTTTCTTT. Its protein product is CASSPDGMNTEAFF.

This clone was observed once. This rearrangement joins TRBV2 to TRBJ1-3; D is perhaps TRBD1 (6 bases). Germline CDR1 is SNHLY and CDR2 is FYNNEI. The CDR3 has 15 residues. Trimming shortened V by 7 bases and J by 0 bases, and 13 bases separated the two germline ends. CDR3 protein: CASNPGQSSGNTIYF. The CDR3 nucleotides read TGTGCCAGCAATCCGGGACAAAGCTCTGGAAACACCATATATTTT.

The V gene is TRBV11-3, the J gene TRBJ2-3; D gene ambiguous. The CDR3 loop spans 13 amino acids. Trimming took off 0 bases at V and 4 bases at J, with 5 bases between the two ends. CDR1 and CDR2 (germline): SGHNT, YENEEA. The CDR3 nucleotides are TGTGCCAGCAGCTTAGAAACAGCAGATACGCAGTATTTT. This sequence encodes CASSLETADTQYF.

V and J are TRBV3-1 (or the pseudogene TRBV3-2) and TRBJ1-5, with 10 bases matching TRBD1. The ends lost 0 bases at V and 6 bases at J; junction bases unmatched: 5. From germline, CDR1 is LGHDT and CDR2 YNNKEL (reference sequence). This CDR3 is built from 16 residues. The DNA for the CDR3 is TGTGCCAGCAGCCAAGATGGCGGGACAGGGGTTCAGCCCCAGCATTTT. Residues: CASSQDGGTGVQPQHF.

The chain combines TRBV4-2 with TRBJ2-4, with TRBD2 matching over 10 bases. Trimming removed 3 bases from V and 8 bases from J; junction bases left unmatched: 13. The length of the CDR3 is 17 residues. CDR1 and CDR2 from the germline V gene are LGHNA and YNFKEQ. The CDR3: CASSQQIGLAARYIQYF. The CDR3, as DNA: TGTGCCAGCAGCCAGCAGATCGGACTAGCGGCCCGGTACATTCAGTACTTC.

The genes are TRBV7-9 and TRBJ2-7, with D uncertain. V lost 5 bases and J lost 0, with 8 bases in between. The CDR3 is 13 amino acids. From germline, CDR1 is SEHNR and CDR2 FQNEAQ (reference sequence). The CDR3 reads CASSAGPSYEQYF. DNA for the CDR3: TGTGCCAGCAGCGCTGGCCCCTCCTACGAGCAGTACTTC.

This sequence joins TRBV18 and TRBJ1-6, with D possibly matching TRBD1 (6 bases). The CDR3 has 15 amino acids. V lost 6 bases and J 8 bases, leaving 17 bases between the germline ends. Per the germline V gene, CDR1 is KGHSH and CDR2 is LQKENI. The CDR3 loop reads CASSPNAGGDSPLHF. CDR3 bases: TGTGCCAGCTCTCCCAACGCGGGGGGCGATTCACCCCTCCACTTT.

The CDR3 loop is CASSMDGTGEPYGYTF. The CDR3 DNA is TGTGCCAGTAGTATGGACGGGACAGGGGAACCCTATGGCTACACCTTC. V and J are TRBV19 and TRBJ1-2, with 10 bases matching TRBD1. The junction had 8 bases not matched to a gene; V was cut back by 3 bases and J by 4 bases. The germline V gene encodes CDR1 LNHDA and CDR2 SQIVND (reference sequence). There are 16 residues in the CDR3.

The rearrangement links TRBV2 to TRBJ2-2; 9 positions agree with TRBD1. CDR1 and CDR2 from the germline V gene are SNHLY and FYNNEI. Trimming took 5 bases from V and 3 from J; bases not matched to a gene: 4. The CDR3 has 15 residues. In DNA, the CDR3 is TGTGCCAGCAGTCTAGACAGGGGGGACACCGGGGAGCTGTTTTTT. This gives the protein CASSLDRGDTGELFF.